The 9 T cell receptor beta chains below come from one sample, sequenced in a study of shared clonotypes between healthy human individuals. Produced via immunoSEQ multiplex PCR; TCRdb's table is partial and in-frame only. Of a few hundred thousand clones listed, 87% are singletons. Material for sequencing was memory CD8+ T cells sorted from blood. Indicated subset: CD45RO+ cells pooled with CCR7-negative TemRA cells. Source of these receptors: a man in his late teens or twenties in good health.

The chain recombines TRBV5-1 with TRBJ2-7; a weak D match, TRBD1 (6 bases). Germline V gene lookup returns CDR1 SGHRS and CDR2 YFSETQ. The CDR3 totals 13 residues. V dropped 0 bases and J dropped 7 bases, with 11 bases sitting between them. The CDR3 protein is CASSLGTVWEQYF. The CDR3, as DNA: TGCGCCAGCAGCTTGGGGACAGTATGGGAGCAGTACTTC.

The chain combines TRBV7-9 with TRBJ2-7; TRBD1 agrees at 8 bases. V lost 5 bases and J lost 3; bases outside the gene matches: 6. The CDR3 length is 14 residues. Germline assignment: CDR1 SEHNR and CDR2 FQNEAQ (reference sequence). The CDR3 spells CASSPRDRNYEQYF. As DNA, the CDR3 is TGTGCCAGCAGCCCCCGGGACAGGAACTACGAGCAGTACTTC.

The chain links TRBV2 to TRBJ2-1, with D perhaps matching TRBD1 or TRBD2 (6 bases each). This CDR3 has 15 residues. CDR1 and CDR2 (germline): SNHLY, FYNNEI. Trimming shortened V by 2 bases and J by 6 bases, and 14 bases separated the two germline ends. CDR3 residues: CASSEHRGPGNEQFF. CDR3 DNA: TGTGCCAGCAGTGAACACCGGGGGCCGGGCAATGAGCAGTTCTTC.

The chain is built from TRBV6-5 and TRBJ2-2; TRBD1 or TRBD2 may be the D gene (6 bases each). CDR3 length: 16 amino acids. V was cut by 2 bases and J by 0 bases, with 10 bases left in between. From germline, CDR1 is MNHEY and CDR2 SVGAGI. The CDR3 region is CASSYVGGANTGELFF. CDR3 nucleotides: TGTGCCAGCAGTTACGTCGGGGGCGCGAACACCGGGGAGCTGTTTTTT.

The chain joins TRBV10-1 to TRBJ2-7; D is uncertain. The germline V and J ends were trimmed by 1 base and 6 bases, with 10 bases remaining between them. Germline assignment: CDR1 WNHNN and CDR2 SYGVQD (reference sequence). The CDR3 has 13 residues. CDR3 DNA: TGCGCCAGCAGTGAGTTTCTTGGTCTCGAGCAGTACTTC. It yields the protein CASSEFLGLEQYF.

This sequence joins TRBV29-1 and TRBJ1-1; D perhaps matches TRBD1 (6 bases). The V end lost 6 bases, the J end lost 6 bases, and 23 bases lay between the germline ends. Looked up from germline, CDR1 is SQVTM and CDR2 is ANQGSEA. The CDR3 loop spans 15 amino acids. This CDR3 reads CSVFGVEGERAEAFF. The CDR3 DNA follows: TGCAGCGTGTTCGGGGTCGAGGGGGAGCGGGCTGAAGCTTTCTTT.

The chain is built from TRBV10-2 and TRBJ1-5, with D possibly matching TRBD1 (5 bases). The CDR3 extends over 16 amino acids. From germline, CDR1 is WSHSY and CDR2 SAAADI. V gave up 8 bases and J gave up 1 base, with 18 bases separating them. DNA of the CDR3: TGCGCCAGCTCCGGTAAGTGGGGGAGAAGCAATCAGCCCCAGCATTTT. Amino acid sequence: CASSGKWGRSNQPQHF.

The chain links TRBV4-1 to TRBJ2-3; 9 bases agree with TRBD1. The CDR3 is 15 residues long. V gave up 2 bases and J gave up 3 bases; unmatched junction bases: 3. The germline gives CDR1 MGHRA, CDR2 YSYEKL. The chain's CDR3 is CASSQLGQGTDTQYF. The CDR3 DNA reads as TGCGCCAGCAGCCAACTTGGACAGGGGACAGATACGCAGTATTTT.

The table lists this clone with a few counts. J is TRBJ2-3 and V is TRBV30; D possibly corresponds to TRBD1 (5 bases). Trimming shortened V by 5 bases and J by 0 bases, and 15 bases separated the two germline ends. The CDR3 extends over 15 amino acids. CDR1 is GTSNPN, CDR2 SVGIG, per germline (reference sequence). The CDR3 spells CAWGKGAASTDTQYF. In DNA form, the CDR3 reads TGTGCCTGGGGTAAAGGGGCGGCGAGCACAGATACGCAGTATTTT.